One sample yielded the 30 T cell receptor beta chains listed below, sequenced in a study of blood T cell repertoires in COVID-19. Clones were sequenced by immunoSEQ multiplex PCR, and TCRdb holds only the in-frame ones, with some missing. Among 300,000 to 400,000 clones listed, around 89% were seen once. The sequenced sample consisted of peripheral blood. The receptors here all came from a woman in her 50s with active or convalescent COVID-19.

Remarks on this clone: At the DNA level, this CDR3 is encoded by other sequences in the same sample as well. The chain has TRBV6-2 or TRBV6-3 and TRBJ1-2; the D is unclear. The CDR3 totals 11 residues. V was pared by 3 bases and J by 5 bases, with 4 bases between. Germline V gene data show CDR1 as MNHEY and CDR2 as SVGEGT. The CDR3 nucleotides read TGTGCCAGCAGTTATTCGTATGGCTACACCTTC. Encoded protein: CASSYSYGYTF.

Only one count was recorded for this clone. This chain connects TRBV19 to TRBJ1-2; D remains ambiguous. Germline CDR1 reads LNHDA; CDR2 reads SQIVND (reference sequence). V lost 8 bases and J lost 3, with 16 bases in between. The CDR3 runs to 14 residues. DNA of the CDR3: TGTGCCAGTCGAAGGGAGGGAGGTGACTATGGCTACACCTTC. Its protein product is CASRREGGDYGYTF.

In its sample, this clone was seen a few times. The chain couples TRBV2 to TRBJ1-1; a possible D gene is TRBD1 (6 bases). This CDR3 has 12 amino acids. V was shortened by 6 bases and J by 6 bases, with 11 bases between the two germline ends. Per germline, CDR1 SNHLY and CDR2 FYNNEI. The CDR3 nucleotides are TGTGCCAGCAGGAACCAGGGGTCTGAAGCTTTCTTT. Translating gives CASRNQGSEAFF.

This chain connects TRBV29-1 to TRBJ1-2; D is unresolved. Germline lookup yields CDR1 SQVTM and CDR2 ANQGSEA. V shed 4 bases and J shed 7 bases, with 16 bases lying between them. The CDR3 sequence is 13 residues long. This CDR3 reads CSVAVLWEGGYTF. The DNA of the CDR3 is TGCAGCGTTGCCGTTCTTTGGGAGGGTGGCTACACCTTC. Supplemented by reference TRBV29-1 and TRBJ1-2, the full variable domain reads SAVISQKPSRDICQRGTSLTIQCQVDSQVTMMFWYRQQPGQSLTLIATANQGSEATYESGFVIDKFPISRPNLTFSTLTVSNMSPEDSSIYLCSVAVLWEGGYTFGSGTRLTVV.

The rearrangement uses TRBV27 and TRBJ2-1; 9 nucleotides align to TRBD2. The length of the CDR3 is 14 residues. CDR1 MNHEY and CDR2 SMNVEV come from the germline V gene (reference sequence). After removal of 5 bases from V and 9 bases from J, the junction contained 8 bases not matched to a gene. CDR3: CASSVPSGIGEQFF. CDR3 sequence (DNA): TGTGCCAGCAGTGTCCCTAGCGGGATCGGTGAGCAGTTCTTC.

This clone was recorded once. V gene TRBV6-5 combines with J gene TRBJ1-1; maybe TRBD1 (6 bases). Germline values: CDR1 MNHEY, CDR2 SVGAGI. V was trimmed by 0 bases and J by 5 bases, leaving 16 bases between them. CDR3 size: 16 residues. CDR3 in DNA: TGTGCCAGCAGTTACTCGACGACAGGAAGAAGAACTGAAGCTTTCTTT. Residues: CASSYSTTGRRTEAFF.

V and J are TRBV30 and TRBJ1-2, with 11 nucleotides matching TRBD1. With 1 base clipped from V and 1 base from J, the junction kept 5 bases outside the gene matches. Germline CDR1 GTSNPN, CDR2 SVGIG (reference sequence). The CDR3 is 16 amino acids. The DNA for the CDR3 is TGTGCCTGGAGTGGGGACAGGGGGTCGATTAACTATGGCTACACCTTC. Translation: CAWSGDRGSINYGYTF. The variable domain in full, with the rest retrieved from reference TRBV30 and TRBJ1-2, is SQTIHQWPATLVQPVGSPLSLECTVEGTSNPNLYWYRQAAGRGLQLLFYSVGIGQISSEVPQNLSASRPQDRQFILSSKKLLLSDSGFYLCAWSGDRGSINYGYTFGSGTRLTVV.

J is TRBJ2-5 and V is TRBV25-1; D is unresolved. The CDR3 covers 12 residues. Trimming took off 0 bases at V and 5 bases at J, with 4 bases between the two ends. Germline V gene lookup returns CDR1 MGHDK and CDR2 SYGVNS. Written as DNA, the CDR3 is TGTGCCAGCAGTGAATATTCGGAGACCCAGTACTTC. As protein: CASSEYSETQYF.

This clone was seen once. The chain uses TRBV7-8 and TRBJ2-7, with TRBD1 identical over 8 bases. The CDR3 is 13 residues long. Per the germline V gene, CDR1 is SGHVS and CDR2 is FQNEAQ. The ends lost 5 bases at V and 6 bases at J; junction bases unmatched: 6. In DNA, the CDR3 is TGTGCCAGCAGCCAGGACAGGGTTGGCGAGCAGTACTTC. The encoded protein is CASSQDRVGEQYF.

The gene calls are TRBV12-3 or TRBV12-4 and TRBJ1-2; 7 bases map to TRBD1. The CDR3 totals 11 residues. V gave up 6 bases and J gave up 8 bases; unmatched junction bases: 3. Here the CDR3 DNA reads TGTGCCAGCAGGTACAGGGGCGGCTACACCTTC. Residues: CASRYRGGYTF.

The V call is TRBV29-1, the J call TRBJ1-2; D might be TRBD1 (5 bases). CDR1 and CDR2 from the germline V gene are SQVTM and ANQGSEA. The CDR3 runs 11 residues. Trimming took 6 bases from V and 14 from J, leaving 19 bases between them. The CDR3 sequence: CSVANGHQPTF. As DNA, the CDR3 is TGCAGCGTCGCCAATGGACATCAGCCGACCTTC.

The V and J genes are TRBV6-6 and TRBJ2-7; 9 bases fit TRBD1. The CDR3 runs to 16 residues. CDR1 and CDR2 (germline): MNHNY, SVGAGI (reference sequence). J lost 4 bases, V lost 4 bases, and 11 bases had no gene match. The CDR3: CASSWGSGQGNYEQYF. CDR3 sequence (DNA): TGTGCCAGCAGTTGGGGGTCGGGACAGGGCAATTACGAGCAGTACTTC.

V usage is TRBV7-9 and J usage is TRBJ2-1; unclear D gene. Germline values: CDR1 SEHNR, CDR2 FQNEAQ (reference sequence). The V and J ends lost 2 bases and 9 bases respectively, with 17 bases between them. The CDR3 covers 15 residues. The CDR3 region has the DNA TGTGCCAGCAGCTTAACAAGTTCTCCGATATCTGAGCAGTTCTTC. Translated, it gives CASSLTSSPISEQFF.

The chain couples TRBV7-9 to TRBJ2-1; tentative D call: TRBD2 (5 bases). This CDR3 contains 14 residues. The V end lost 1 base, the J end lost 4 bases, and 8 bases lay between the germline ends. Germline values: CDR1 SEHNR, CDR2 FQNEAQ (reference sequence). CDR3 protein: CASSLVRTYNEQFF. The CDR3 DNA sequence: TGTGCCAGCAGCTTAGTCCGGACTTACAATGAGCAGTTCTTC.

This clone occurred a few times. The chain links TRBV29-1 to TRBJ2-7; 9 bases line up with TRBD1. The V gene's germline CDR1 is SQVTM and CDR2 ANQGSEA. There are 15 residues in the CDR3. V trimming: 6 bases; J trimming: 3 bases; junction bases outside the gene matches: 12. The CDR3 here is CSVCGLQGAFYEQYF. CDR3 DNA sequence: TGCAGCGTCTGTGGCCTACAGGGGGCATTCTACGAGCAGTACTTC.

The rearrangement joins TRBV5-1 to TRBJ2-1; 8 positions match TRBD2. J lost 4 bases, V lost 0 bases, and 3 bases had no gene match. The CDR3 totals 15 residues. Germline V gives CDR1 SGHRS, CDR2 YFSETQ. CDR3 nucleotide sequence: TGCGCCAGCAGCTTGGGAGGGACTAGTTACAATGAGCAGTTCTTC. It specifies CASSLGGTSYNEQFF.

The V gene is TRBV2, the J gene TRBJ2-1, with TRBD1 matching over 8 bases. V was clipped by 3 bases and J by 9 bases; unmatched bases: 10. The CDR3 length is 15 residues. Germline V gene sequence: CDR1 SNHLY, CDR2 FYNNEI. CDR3 bases: TGTGCCAGCAGTGACGATAGGACAGGGCTAGTTGAGCAGTTCTTC. Translating it yields CASSDDRTGLVEQFF.

The V and J genes are TRBV27 and TRBJ2-5; D is unclear. With 5 bases removed from V and 0 bases from J, the gap between germline ends came to 10 bases. Germline V lookup: CDR1 MNHEY, CDR2 SMNVEV (reference sequence). The CDR3 extends over 14 amino acids. In DNA form, the CDR3 reads TGTGCCAGCAGTACATACCAGTACCAAGAGACCCAGTACTTC. Amino acids: CASSTYQYQETQYF.

This clone was observed a single time. The chain links TRBV7-3 to TRBJ2-1; the match to TRBD1 covers 11 bases. This CDR3 comprises 13 residues. Germline V gene sequence: CDR1 SGHTA, CDR2 FQGTGA. The V and J ends lost 5 bases and 14 bases, in that order; junction bases with no gene match: 8. The CDR3 region is CASSPQDRGQKFF. CDR3 nucleotides: TGTGCCAGCAGCCCCCAGGACAGGGGGCAGAAGTTCTTC.

The chain links TRBV25-1 to TRBJ2-6, with a weak D call TRBD1 (5 bases). Deletions cut 2 bases from V and 3 bases from J, with 14 bases between. The CDR3 spans 17 residues. Germline loops: CDR1 MGHDK, CDR2 SYGVNS. Written as DNA, the CDR3 is TGTGCCAGCAGTGAAAAGAGAACAGGATATGGGGCCAACGTCCTGACTTTC. Translation gives CASSEKRTGYGANVLTF.

This chain connects TRBV19 to TRBJ2-3; 7 bases match TRBD2. V shed 4 bases, J shed 3 bases, and the junction held 1 base outside the gene matches. Germline V lookup: CDR1 LNHDA, CDR2 SQIVND (reference sequence). The CDR3 contains 13 residues. The CDR3 DNA follows: TGTGCCAGTAGTAGCGGGAGTACAGATACGCAGTATTTT. It specifies CASSSGSTDTQYF. The full variable domain, with the rest looked up from reference TRBV19 and TRBJ2-3, is DGGITQSPKYLFRKEGQNVTLSCEQNLNHDAMYWYRQDPGQGLRLIYYSQIVNDFQKGDIAEGYSVSREKKESFPLTVTSAQKNPTAFYLCASSSGSTDTQYFGPGTRLTVL.

The chain recombines TRBV2 with TRBJ2-1; 12 bases fit TRBD2. The germline V gene has CDR1 SNHLY and CDR2 FYNNEI. Losses at the gene ends were 5 bases for V and 9 bases for J; bases not matched to a gene: 8. The CDR3 extends over 15 amino acids. The CDR3 loop reads CASSLAGGLLGEQFF. In DNA form, the CDR3 reads TGTGCCAGCAGTCTAGCGGGAGGGCTCCTAGGTGAGCAGTTCTTC.

This clone was counted once. V and J are TRBV15 and TRBJ2-7; D is perhaps TRBD1 (6 bases). Trimming cost V 6 bases and J 5 bases, with 14 bases left between them. There are 13 residues in the CDR3. In germline, CDR1 is LNHNV, CDR2 YYDKDF (reference sequence). The CDR3 DNA is TGTGCCACCAGAACCGGGACAAAGAACGAGCAGTACTTC. The encoded protein is CATRTGTKNEQYF.

The CDR3 spells CASSSGDTLSGANVLTF. CDR3 coding DNA: TGTGCCAGCAGCTCCGGGGACACCCTCTCTGGGGCCAACGTCCTGACTTTC. The chain carries TRBV7-3 and TRBJ2-6, with D possibly matching TRBD1 (6 bases). Germline V gene lookup returns CDR1 SGHTA and CDR2 FQGTGA. The CDR3 has 17 residues. Trimming removed 4 bases from V and 0 bases from J, with 13 bases in between.

This clone was observed a handful of times. The chain is built from TRBV6-5 and TRBJ2-1; 7 positions agree with TRBD1. CDR1 and CDR2 from the germline V gene are MNHEY and SVGAGI. With 2 bases clipped from V and 0 bases from J, the junction kept 4 bases outside the gene matches. The CDR3 has 16 amino acids. CDR3 in DNA: TGTGCCAGCAGTTACAGTAGGGACAGCTCCTACAATGAGCAGTTCTTC. It is translated as CASSYSRDSSYNEQFF.

The chain recombines TRBV4-1 with TRBJ2-5, with 12 bases fitting TRBD1. Looked up from germline, CDR1 is MGHRA and CDR2 is YSYEKL. This CDR3 is 18 amino acids long. Losses at the gene ends were 1 base for V and 5 bases for J; bases not matched to a gene: 11. The DNA of the CDR3 is TGCGCCAGCAGCCAAGTTGAGTCCGGGACAGGGGGCCAGGAGACCCAGTACTTC. This codes for CASSQVESGTGGQETQYF.

This chain connects TRBV28 to TRBJ1-2, with D perhaps TRBD1 (6 bases). Trimming took 2 bases from V and 8 from J, leaving 18 bases between them. The CDR3 is made up of 15 amino acids. Per germline, CDR1 MDHEN and CDR2 SYDVKM. CDR3 nucleotide sequence: TGTGCCAGCAGTTTAGATTTCCGACAGGTCAACGGCTACACCTTC. Residues: CASSLDFRQVNGYTF.

The chain employs TRBV7-2 and TRBJ2-3, with D maybe TRBD1 (6 bases). This CDR3 has 16 amino acids. The germline V gene has CDR1 SGHTA and CDR2 FQGNSA. The V end was cut by 0 bases, the J end by 2 bases, with 12 bases between. CDR3 nucleotide sequence: TGTGCCAGCAGCTTAGCTGGGGGCGGGCTCACAGATACGCAGTATTTT. Protein product: CASSLAGGGLTDTQYF.

The rearrangement links TRBV21-1 to TRBJ2-7; TRBD1 is taken as the D call from the table, unchecked against the DNA. TRBV21-1 is given as a pseudogene. The CDR3 totals 15 residues. For the CDR3, the DNA is TGTGCCAGCAGCAAAAAAGGGGGACGAAGCTACGAGCAGTACTTC. This gives the protein CASSKKGGRSYEQYF.

The J gene is TRBJ2-7, the V gene TRBV3-1 (or the pseudogene TRBV3-2); D not resolved. Germline assignment: CDR1 LGHDT and CDR2 YNNKEL (reference sequence). This CDR3 contains 11 residues. The V and J ends lost 4 bases and 6 bases respectively, with 7 bases between them. The CDR3 region is CASSLASEQYF. CDR3 nucleotides: TGTGCCAGCAGCCTGGCCTCCGAGCAGTACTTC.